The clone carrying this TCR beta chain was seen a few times. TCRdb independently ran MiXCR on the 5' RACE reads; one entry per CDR3 protein. The data contain under 75,000 distinct CDR3 sequences, over 9.5% of them seen just once; the ten biggest clones take up about 9.7%. CDR1 is SQVTM, CDR2 ANQGSEA, per germline. The CDR3 contains 11 residues. V was clipped by 4 bases and J by 4 bases, with 5 bases between them. The sample is drawn from a study of early T cells in non-severe SARS-CoV-2 infection. The TCR was taken from an adult who was a healthcare worker with PCR-confirmed SARS-CoV-2 infection or an uninfected control (not recorded which). The sequenced sample consisted of whole blood. The rearrangement links TRBV29-1 to TRBJ2-1; possible D gene TRBD2, 5 bases. The DNA of the CDR3 is TGCAGCGTTGGGACTTACAATGAGCAGTTCTTC. Encoded protein: CSVGTYNEQFF.